Below are 14 T cell receptor beta chains sequenced from a single sample in a study of T cells after yellow fever vaccination. TCRdb re-derived calls from the 5' RACE reads in MiXCR, one entry per CDR3 protein. The table records about 550,000 distinct CDR3 sequences, 15% to 20% of them present only once. Source: PBMCs, taken 15 days after the yellow fever booster vaccination. All receptors come from a man aged 30 to 45 who received the YFV17D yellow fever vaccine.

The chain links TRBV29-1 to TRBJ2-1, with D maybe TRBD2 (6 bases). Germline V lookup: CDR1 SQVTM, CDR2 ANQGSEA. The CDR3 covers 17 residues. The V gene lost 6 bases and the J gene lost 0 bases, with 21 bases spanning the gap. The CDR3 region is CSVNGATRTLSYNEQFF. Written as DNA, the CDR3 is TGCAGCGTAAACGGGGCGACTAGGACTCTCTCCTACAATGAGCAGTTCTTC.

The chain links TRBV20-1 to TRBJ2-2, with D uncertain. CDR1 is DFQATT, CDR2 SNEGSKA, per germline (reference sequence). The length of the CDR3 is 13 residues. Trimming removed 6 bases at V and 3 bases at J, with 11 bases between. The CDR3 nucleotides are TGCAGTGCCGTCTTAGGTTACACCGGGGAGCTGTTTTTT. Amino acids: CSAVLGYTGELFF.

The chain combines TRBV13 with TRBJ2-5; D is perhaps TRBD2 (6 bases). Germline lookup yields CDR1 PRHDT and CDR2 FYEKMQ (reference sequence). CDR3 length: 13 residues. Trimming stripped 6 bases from V and 5 bases from J, with 13 bases between. The chain's CDR3 is CASSGGPGETQYF. Written as DNA, the CDR3 is TGTGCCAGCAGTGGAGGGCCGGGTGAGACCCAGTACTTC.

This chain uses TRBV15 with TRBJ2-1, with D uncertain. Germline CDR1 is LNHNV and CDR2 is YYDKDF (reference sequence). CDR3 length: 15 residues. With 0 bases removed from V and 3 bases from J, the gap between germline ends came to 9 bases. The CDR3 DNA sequence: TGTGCCACCAGCAGAGATATCGCAGACTACAATGAGCAGTTCTTC. Protein product: CATSRDIADYNEQFF. The variable domain in full, completed from reference TRBV15 and TRBJ2-1, reads DAMVIQNPRYQVTQFGKPVTLSCSQTLNHNVMYWYQQKSSQAPKLLFHYYDKDFNNEADTPDNFQSRRPNTSFCFLDIRSPGLGDTAMYLCATSRDIADYNEQFFGPGTRLTVL.

The V call is TRBV4-3, the J call TRBJ1-2; D ambiguous. Trimming took off 0 bases at V and 8 bases at J, with 16 bases between the two ends. The V gene's germline CDR1 is LGHNA and CDR2 YSLEER. The CDR3 has 15 amino acids. CDR3 sequence reads: CASSQDFTAEGGYTF. CDR3 bases: TGCGCCAGCAGCCAAGATTTTACGGCAGAGGGAGGCTACACCTTC.

This clonotype was seen a few times. The chain combines TRBV14 with TRBJ1-1; possible D gene TRBD1, 5 bases. This CDR3 has 18 amino acids. The germline CDR1 and CDR2 sequences are SGHDN and FVKESK. The V end was cut by 0 bases, the J end by 4 bases, with 21 bases between. The CDR3 DNA reads TGTGCCAGCAGCCAAGATCGGGGGACCTGGATCCGCGGCACTGAAGCTTTCTTT. It codes for CASSQDRGTWIRGTEAFF.

The chain links TRBV2 to TRBJ2-5, with TRBD1 matching over 7 bases. The CDR3 is 16 amino acids. V was pared by 7 bases and J by 0 bases, with 11 bases of the junction left unmatched. CDR1 is SNHLY and CDR2 is FYNNEI in the germline V gene. The CDR3: CASKPDRAVDQETQYF. CDR3 nucleotides: TGTGCCAGCAAGCCCGACAGGGCGGTAGACCAAGAGACCCAGTACTTC.

This chain joins TRBV5-1 and TRBJ2-7; no clear D gene. In germline, CDR1 is SGHRS, CDR2 YFSETQ. The CDR3 length is 13 residues. V was shortened by 5 bases and J by 4 bases, with 13 bases between the two germline ends. CDR3 sequence reads: CASRRRVEYEQYF. Here the CDR3 DNA reads TGCGCCAGCAGAAGGAGAGTTGAGTACGAGCAGTACTTC.

This clonotype has more than one count but fewer than ten. V gene TRBV7-8 combines with J gene TRBJ2-7, with D maybe TRBD1 (6 bases). Germline V gene lookup returns CDR1 SGHVS and CDR2 FQNEAQ. Trimming took 5 bases from V and 2 from J, leaving 13 bases between them. There are 14 residues in the CDR3. The CDR3 sequence is CASSVRDTAYEQYF. The CDR3 DNA reads TGTGCCAGCAGCGTCCGGGACACGGCCTACGAGCAGTACTTC.

The J gene is TRBJ1-1, the V gene TRBV7-9; D unclear. V was pared by 7 bases and J by 3 bases, with 15 bases between. Germline values: CDR1 SEHNR, CDR2 FQNEAQ (reference sequence). This CDR3 contains 14 residues. The CDR3 sequence is CASKEWDLDTEAFF. CDR3 bases: TGTGCCAGCAAAGAGTGGGATTTGGACACTGAAGCTTTCTTT.

The rearrangement joins TRBV20-1 to TRBJ2-7; TRBD2 matches 10 bases. V gave up 3 bases and J gave up 3 bases; unmatched junction bases: 11. Per germline, CDR1 DFQATT and CDR2 SNEGSKA (reference sequence). This CDR3 comprises 16 residues. This chain's CDR3 is CSASGLAGDSIYEQYF. The CDR3 DNA sequence: TGCAGTGCTAGCGGGCTAGCGGGAGATAGTATCTACGAGCAGTACTTC.

The chain recombines TRBV5-1 with TRBJ2-3; tentative D call: TRBD2 (5 bases). V shed 2 bases and J shed 4 bases, with 11 bases lying between them. Looked up from germline, CDR1 is SGHRS and CDR2 is YFSETQ. CDR3 size: 14 residues. The CDR3 here is CASSLSDGADTQYF. The CDR3, as DNA: TGCGCCAGCAGCTTATCTGACGGGGCAGATACGCAGTATTTT.

The chain has TRBV14 and TRBJ2-2; TRBD2 matches 10 bases. V lost 0 bases and J lost 6; bases outside the gene matches: 7. The germline V gene has CDR1 SGHDN and CDR2 FVKESK. This CDR3 is built from 17 residues. CDR3 amino acids: CASSQDVLAGVSGELFF. CDR3 nucleotides: TGTGCCAGCAGCCAAGACGTTCTAGCGGGAGTTTCCGGGGAGCTGTTTTTT. The full variable domain, in which reference TRBV14 and TRBJ2-2 provide the parts outside the CDR3, is EAGVTQFPSHSVIEKGQTVTLRCDPISGHDNLYWYRRVMGKEIKFLLHFVKESKQDESGMPNNRFLAERTGGTYSTLKVQPAELEDSGVYFCASSQDVLAGVSGELFFGEGSRLTVL.

The chain has TRBV12-3 or TRBV12-4 and TRBJ2-7; 9 bases match TRBD2. CDR3 length: 17 residues. The trim removed 3 bases at V and 4 bases at J, leaving 13 bases unmatched. The CDR3 here is CASSFLGSGSSRYEQYF. Here the CDR3 DNA reads TGTGCCAGCAGTTTTCTTGGTAGCGGGAGTAGTCGGTACGAGCAGTACTTC.